The 32 T cell receptor beta chains given below trace back to one sample, sequenced in a study of T cells in tumors after PD-1 blockade. TCRdb's copy holds only in-frame clones and misses some; the assay was immunoSEQ multiplex PCR. The table includes about 13,000 clones, nearly 65% detected once. Sequenced material: tumor tissue, taken before anti-PD-1 treatment. All receptors derive from a human donor with cutaneous squamous cell carcinoma.

In its sample, this clone was seen once. V is TRBV19 and J is TRBJ1-5, with a weak D call TRBD1 (6 bases). V lost 3 bases to trimming and J lost 2 bases, with 14 bases between them. The CDR3 is 16 residues long. Germline values: CDR1 LNHDA, CDR2 SQIVND (reference sequence). CDR3 region: CASSMREGGGNQPQHF. CDR3 DNA sequence: TGTGCCAGTAGTATGAGGGAGGGGGGGGGCAATCAGCCCCAGCATTTT.

The rearrangement links TRBV5-1 to TRBJ2-1, with 11 nucleotides matching TRBD2. This CDR3 contains 17 residues. From germline, CDR1 is SGHRS and CDR2 YFSETQ. Trimming took 0 bases from V and 5 from J; bases not matched to a gene: 7. As DNA, the CDR3 is TGCGCCAGCAGCTTGGCGGTAGCGGGAGGGTACCACAATGAGCAGTTCTTC. Encoded protein: CASSLAVAGGYHNEQFF.

The rearrangement joins TRBV9 to TRBJ2-7; 13 bases fit TRBD2. Germline V gene lookup returns CDR1 SGDLS and CDR2 YYNGEE. The CDR3 consists of 16 residues. J was trimmed by 3 bases and V by 0 bases; bases with no gene match: 3. Written as DNA, the CDR3 is TGTGCCAGCAGCGTAGGAGGGACTAGCGGGATCTACGAGCAGTACTTC. This sequence encodes CASSVGGTSGIYEQYF. Full variable domain (missing parts from reference TRBV9 and TRBJ2-7): DSGVTQTPKHLITATGQRVTLRCSPRSGDLSVYWYQQSLDQGLQFLIQYYNGEERAKGNILERFSAQQFPDLHSELNLSSLELGDSALYFCASSVGGTSGIYEQYFGPGTRLTVT.

The genes are TRBV6-6 and TRBJ2-7; D not certain. Between the trimmed V and J ends, which lost 6 bases and 0 bases, there was a span of 12 bases. This CDR3 is built from 14 residues. Germline CDR1 and CDR2: MNHNY and SVGAGI (reference sequence). As DNA, the CDR3 is TGTGCCAGCAGCAATTCTGGACGCTCCTACGAGCAGTACTTC. Protein product: CASSNSGRSYEQYF.

V gene TRBV18 combines with J gene TRBJ2-3; the D is unclear. CDR3 length equals 15 residues. V was trimmed by 0 bases and J by 4 bases, leaving 11 bases between them. Per the germline V gene, CDR1 is KGHSH and CDR2 is LQKENI. This chain's CDR3 is CASSPPSLRADTQYF. The DNA for the CDR3 is TGTGCCAGCTCACCACCGAGTCTCCGCGCAGATACGCAGTATTTT.

The V and J genes are TRBV7-6 and TRBJ2-2; TRBD1 matches at 7 bases. Germline loops: CDR1 SGHVS, CDR2 FNYEAQ. The CDR3 totals 16 residues. V dropped 5 bases and J dropped 4; count of bases not matched to a gene: 10. CDR3 region: CASSLSQTGFTGELFF. The CDR3 DNA reads TGTGCCAGCAGCCTCTCGCAGACAGGGTTCACCGGGGAGCTGTTTTTT.

The CDR3 nucleotides read TGTGCCAGCAGCAGGACTAGCGGGGGGATGGGAGATACGCAGTATTTT. Encoded protein: CASSRTSGGMGDTQYF. The chain carries TRBV7-2 and TRBJ2-3; 14 bases align to TRBD2. The trim removed 5 bases at V and 5 bases at J, leaving 6 bases unmatched. This CDR3 has 16 amino acids. In germline, CDR1 is SGHTA, CDR2 FQGNSA.

This chain uses TRBV6-5 with TRBJ1-2, with 9 positions matching TRBD1. Germline V gives CDR1 MNHEY, CDR2 SVGAGI. The J segment lost 1 base and the V segment lost 5 bases, leaving 5 bases of the junction unmatched. The CDR3 runs to 15 residues. The CDR3 DNA sequence: TGTGCCAGCAGTCCCGGACAGGGGATTAACTATGGCTACACCTTC. Residues: CASSPGQGINYGYTF.

The rearrangement links TRBV12-5 to TRBJ2-1; the match to TRBD2 covers 14 bases. The CDR3 spans 23 residues. From germline, CDR1 is LGHNT and CDR2 FRNRAP. Losses at the gene ends were 3 bases for V and 3 bases for J; bases not matched to a gene: 22. CDR3 nucleotide sequence: TGTGCTAGTGGTTTTCACAACATCGTACCGGGACTAGCGGGAGTGGGGGGCTACAATGAGCAGTTCTTC. This sequence encodes CASGFHNIVPGLAGVGGYNEQFF.

V usage is TRBV29-1 and J usage is TRBJ2-1, with a possible D match to TRBD2 (6 bases). This CDR3 contains 15 residues. Deletions cut 2 bases from V and 2 bases from J, with 13 bases between. CDR1 is SQVTM, CDR2 ANQGSEA, per germline. CDR3 in amino acids: CSVERISGAYNEQFF. The CDR3 DNA reads as TGCAGCGTTGAAAGGATTAGCGGAGCCTACAATGAGCAGTTCTTC.

This chain joins TRBV24-1 and TRBJ1-5, with TRBD1 matching over 7 bases. V gave up 3 bases and J gave up 2 bases; unmatched junction bases: 9. CDR1 is KGHDR, CDR2 SFDVKD, per germline. This CDR3 has 17 residues. The CDR3 reads CATSDVDRVIGNQPQHF. Written as DNA, the CDR3 is TGTGCCACCAGTGATGTCGACAGGGTTATCGGCAATCAGCCCCAGCATTTT.

The chain recombines TRBV5-1 with TRBJ2-2; no definite D call. The V and J ends lost 3 bases and 2 bases respectively, with 14 bases between them. CDR3 length equals 16 residues. Germline V gives CDR1 SGHRS, CDR2 YFSETQ. The chain's CDR3 is CASSSSVAENTGELFF. In DNA form, the CDR3 reads TGCGCCAGCAGCTCCTCCGTCGCAGAAAACACCGGGGAGCTGTTTTTT.

The V call is TRBV18, the J call TRBJ2-7; 9 bases map to TRBD1. Losses at the gene ends were 0 bases for V and 6 bases for J; bases not matched to a gene: 3. Germline CDR1 is KGHSH and CDR2 is LQKENI. The CDR3 has 14 amino acids. This chain's CDR3 is CASSPPMDRGEQYF. In nucleotides, the CDR3 is TGTGCCAGCTCACCACCGATGGACAGGGGCGAGCAGTACTTC.

V is TRBV7-2 and J is TRBJ1-5; D gene ambiguous. Germline V gene sequence: CDR1 SGHTA, CDR2 FQGNSA. The CDR3 loop spans 13 amino acids. Between the trimmed V and J ends, which lost 5 bases and 7 bases, there was a span of 12 bases. This CDR3 reads CASSVIGSQPQHF. CDR3 DNA: TGTGCCAGCAGCGTAATAGGGAGCCAGCCCCAGCATTTT. Complete variable domain (other parts from reference TRBV7-2 and TRBJ1-5): GAGVSQSPSNKVTEKGKDVELRCDPISGHTALYWYRQSLGQGLEFLIYFQGNSAPDKSGLPSDRFSAERTGGSVSTLTIQRTQQEDSAVYLCASSVIGSQPQHFGDGTRLSIL.

The chain has TRBV9 and TRBJ2-3; tentatively, D is TRBD1 or TRBD2 (6 bases each). The V end was cut by 4 bases, the J end by 3 bases, with 18 bases between. Germline V CDR1 and CDR2: SGDLS, YYNGEE. This CDR3 region has 16 residues. The chain's CDR3 is CASSSQGGAETDTQYF. CDR3 DNA: TGTGCCAGCAGCTCACAGGGAGGAGCGGAGACAGATACGCAGTATTTT.

The V and J genes are TRBV4-2 and TRBJ2-5, with 9 bases lining up with TRBD2. Germline CDR1 is LGHNA and CDR2 is YNFKEQ. Trimming took 0 bases from V and 7 from J; bases not matched to a gene: 15. The CDR3 consists of 18 residues. As DNA, the CDR3 is TGTGCCAGCAGCCAAGAGTGGGCTGGCGGGGGGGCCATTGCGACCCAGTACTTC. It specifies CASSQEWAGGGAIATQYF.

This clone was counted between two and nine times. This rearrangement joins TRBV15 to TRBJ1-2, with D unresolved. The CDR3 contains 11 residues. Per germline, CDR1 LNHNV and CDR2 YYDKDF (reference sequence). Trimming shortened V by 1 base and J by 7 bases, and 4 bases separated the two germline ends. The CDR3 nucleotides read TGTGCCACCAGCAGAGGGAGTGGCTACACCTTC. It encodes CATSRGSGYTF.

This clone was observed a few times. V and J are TRBV10-1 and TRBJ1-4; D is unclear. This CDR3 is built from 13 residues. V dropped 3 bases and J dropped 5 bases, with 7 bases sitting between them. CDR1 is WNHNN and CDR2 is SYGVQD in the germline V gene (reference sequence). DNA for the CDR3: TGCGCCAGCAGTGATCAAGGGAATGAAAAACTGTTTTTT. Encoded protein: CASSDQGNEKLFF.

The V call is TRBV29-1, the J call TRBJ1-2, with a tentative D call TRBD1 (5 bases). Per the germline V gene, CDR1 is SQVTM and CDR2 is ANQGSEA. V lost 4 bases to trimming and J lost 3 bases, with 6 bases between them. The CDR3 is made up of 11 amino acids. The CDR3 DNA follows: TGCAGCGTTGCCAGGGACTATGGCTACACCTTC. It codes for CSVARDYGYTF.

Comments on this clone: One junction end disagrees with the germline gene, perhaps due to a read error. In the same sample, other DNA sequences code for this CDR3. The chain combines TRBV2 with TRBJ1-1, with unresolved D. The CDR3 totals 13 residues. CDR1 is SNHLY and CDR2 is FYNNEI in the germline V gene. The CDR3 region has the DNA TGTGCCAGCAGTGAAGCTCGGGAATTTGAAGCCTTCTTT. This translates into CASSEAREFEAFF.

The genes are TRBV19 and TRBJ2-6; D is perhaps TRBD1 (5 bases). The V end lost 3 bases, the J end lost 2 bases, and 11 bases lay between the germline ends. This CDR3 spans 16 amino acids. Germline V gives CDR1 LNHDA, CDR2 SQIVND (reference sequence). CDR3 residues: CASSIQGRAGANVLTF. CDR3 nucleotide sequence: TGTGCCAGTAGTATCCAGGGTCGCGCTGGGGCCAACGTCCTGACTTTC.

A few counts support this clone. The genes are TRBV4-1 and TRBJ2-1; D unresolved. Trimming shortened V by 1 base and J by 9 bases, and 16 bases separated the two germline ends. This CDR3 comprises 15 residues. The germline V gene has CDR1 MGHRA and CDR2 YSYEKL. CDR3 residues: CASSQGHQQDGEQFF. The DNA of the CDR3 is TGCGCCAGCAGCCAAGGGCACCAGCAGGACGGTGAGCAGTTCTTC.

The chain joins TRBV18 to TRBJ2-1; 13 bases fit TRBD2. This CDR3 contains 17 residues. Germline CDR1 KGHSH, CDR2 LQKENI. Unmatched junction bases numbered 7, after V lost 0 bases and J lost 8 bases. The CDR3 spells CASSPPPGLAGRHEQFF. The CDR3 DNA reads TGTGCCAGCTCACCACCTCCGGGACTAGCGGGGCGTCATGAGCAGTTCTTC.

The chain joins TRBV18 to TRBJ1-3; D is perhaps TRBD1 (5 bases). CDR1 and CDR2 (germline): KGHSH, LQKENI. This CDR3 has 16 amino acids. Trimming left V 1 base short and J 0 bases short, with 10 bases between. The CDR3 here is CASSPLDSGSGNTIYF. The CDR3 DNA is TGTGCCAGCTCACCACTCGACAGTGGCTCTGGAAACACCATATATTTT.

The V and J genes are TRBV7-2 and TRBJ1-4; weak D call: TRBD1 (6 bases). V was clipped by 2 bases and J by 7 bases, with 11 bases between them. Germline V gene sequence: CDR1 SGHTA, CDR2 FQGNSA. The CDR3 is 14 residues long. The CDR3 is CASSLMGATEKLFF. CDR3 nucleotides: TGTGCCAGCAGCTTAATGGGGGCGACTGAAAAACTGTTTTTT.

This chain links TRBV7-9 with TRBJ2-1; D not resolved. The CDR3 is made up of 13 amino acids. Per the germline V gene, CDR1 is SEHNR and CDR2 is FQNEAQ (reference sequence). V gave up 7 bases and J gave up 3 bases, with 10 bases separating them. The chain's CDR3 is CASTPGGYNEQFF. CDR3 nucleotides: TGTGCCAGCACCCCTGGCGGCTACAATGAGCAGTTCTTC.

The J gene is TRBJ1-3, the V gene TRBV30; no clear D. CDR1 is GTSNPN and CDR2 is SVGIG in the germline V gene (reference sequence). The CDR3 extends over 14 amino acids. Trimming cost V 7 bases and J 0 bases, with 13 bases left between them. The CDR3 DNA sequence: TGTGCCTCTGACCTAGCCTTCTCTGGAAACACCATATATTTT. This codes for CASDLAFSGNTIYF.

The chain carries TRBV7-9 and TRBJ1-1; D call uncertain. Trimming pared 5 bases from V and 0 bases from J, leaving 25 bases between. This CDR3 spans 19 amino acids. Germline loops: CDR1 SEHNR, CDR2 FQNEAQ (reference sequence). Here the CDR3 reads CASSPPAPRTRQMNTEAFF. CDR3 sequence (DNA): TGTGCCAGCAGCCCTCCGGCCCCCCGGACCCGGCAGATGAACACTGAAGCTTTCTTT.

This clone is deemed medium-sized. The chain recombines TRBV2 with TRBJ2-7; D unresolved. Per germline, CDR1 SNHLY and CDR2 FYNNEI. V dropped 2 bases and J dropped 6 bases, with 14 bases sitting between them. The CDR3 has 14 amino acids. The CDR3 spells CASSELGSIREQYF. CDR3 nucleotides: TGTGCCAGCAGTGAACTGGGTAGTATCCGCGAGCAGTACTTC.

The chain recombines TRBV14 with TRBJ1-2, with D maybe TRBD1 (5 bases). Germline V gene data show CDR1 as SGHDN and CDR2 as FVKESK. V lost 1 base and J lost 5, with 11 bases in between. This CDR3 is built from 14 residues. The CDR3: CASSQAGISYGYTF. The CDR3 nucleotides read TGTGCCAGCAGCCAAGCAGGGATTTCGTATGGCTACACCTTC. Using reference TRBV14 and TRBJ1-2 for the parts outside the CDR3, the full variable domain is EAGVTQFPSHSVIEKGQTVTLRCDPISGHDNLYWYRRVMGKEIKFLLHFVKESKQDESGMPNNRFLAERTGGTYSTLKVQPAELEDSGVYFCASSQAGISYGYTFGSGTRLTVV.

The chain joins TRBV6-1 to TRBJ2-2, with D maybe TRBD1 (6 bases). This CDR3 is 16 amino acids long. The V and J ends lost 1 base and 3 bases respectively, with 12 bases between them. CDR1 is MNHNS and CDR2 is SASEGT in the germline V gene. The CDR3 DNA sequence: TGTGCCAGCAGTGAAGTTTGGCAGGGGTACACCGGGGAGCTGTTTTTT. Translation gives CASSEVWQGYTGELFF.

The chain links TRBV28 to TRBJ2-3; D is perhaps TRBD2 (6 bases). V was clipped by 5 bases and J by 0 bases, with 12 bases between them. The CDR3 length is 15 residues. CDR1 is MDHEN and CDR2 is SYDVKM in the germline V gene. CDR3 bases: TGTGCCAGCAGTCGATGGCGGGGTAGCACAGATACGCAGTATTTT. As protein: CASSRWRGSTDTQYF.